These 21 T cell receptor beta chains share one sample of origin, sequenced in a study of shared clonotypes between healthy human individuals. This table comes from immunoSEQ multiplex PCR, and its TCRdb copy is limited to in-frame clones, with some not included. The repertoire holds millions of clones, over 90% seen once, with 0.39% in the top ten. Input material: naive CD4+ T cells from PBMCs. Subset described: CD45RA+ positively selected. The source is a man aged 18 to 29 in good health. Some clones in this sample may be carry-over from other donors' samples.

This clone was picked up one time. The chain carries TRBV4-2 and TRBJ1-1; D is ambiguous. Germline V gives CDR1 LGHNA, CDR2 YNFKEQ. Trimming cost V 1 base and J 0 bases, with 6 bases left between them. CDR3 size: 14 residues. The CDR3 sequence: CASSQGRMNTEAFF. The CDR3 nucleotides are TGTGCCAGCAGCCAAGGACGGATGAACACTGAAGCTTTCTTT.

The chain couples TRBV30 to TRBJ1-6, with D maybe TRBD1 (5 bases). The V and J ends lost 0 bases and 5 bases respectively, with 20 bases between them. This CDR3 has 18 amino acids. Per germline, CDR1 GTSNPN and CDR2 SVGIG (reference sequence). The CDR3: CAWSVRWGTEAHNSPLHF. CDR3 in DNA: TGTGCCTGGAGTGTACGGTGGGGGACGGAAGCCCATAATTCACCCCTCCACTTT.

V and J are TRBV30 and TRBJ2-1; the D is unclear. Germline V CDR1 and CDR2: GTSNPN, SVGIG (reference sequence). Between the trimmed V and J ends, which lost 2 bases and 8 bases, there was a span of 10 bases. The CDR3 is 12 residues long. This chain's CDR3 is CAWSPRADEQFF. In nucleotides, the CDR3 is TGTGCCTGGAGTCCTAGAGCAGATGAGCAGTTCTTC.

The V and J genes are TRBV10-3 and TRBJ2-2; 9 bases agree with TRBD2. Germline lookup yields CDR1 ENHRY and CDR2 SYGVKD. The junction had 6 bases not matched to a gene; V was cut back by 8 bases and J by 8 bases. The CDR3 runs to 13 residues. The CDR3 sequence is CAIGPSGEGELFF. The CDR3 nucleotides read TGTGCCATCGGACCTAGCGGGGAGGGGGAGCTGTTTTTT.

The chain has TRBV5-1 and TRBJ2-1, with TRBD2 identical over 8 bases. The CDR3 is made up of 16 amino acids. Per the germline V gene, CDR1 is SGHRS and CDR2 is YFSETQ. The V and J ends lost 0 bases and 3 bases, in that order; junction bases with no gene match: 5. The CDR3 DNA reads TGCGCCAGCAGCTTGGATCCGGGACTAGTCTACAATGAGCAGTTCTTC. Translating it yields CASSLDPGLVYNEQFF.

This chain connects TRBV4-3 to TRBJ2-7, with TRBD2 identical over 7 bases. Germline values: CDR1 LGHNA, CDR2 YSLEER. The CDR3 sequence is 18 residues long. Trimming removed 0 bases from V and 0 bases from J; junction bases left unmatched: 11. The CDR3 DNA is TGCGCCAGCAGCCAAGAAGGCAGTGGACTAGGCCGCTCCTACGAGCAGTACTTC. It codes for CASSQEGSGLGRSYEQYF.

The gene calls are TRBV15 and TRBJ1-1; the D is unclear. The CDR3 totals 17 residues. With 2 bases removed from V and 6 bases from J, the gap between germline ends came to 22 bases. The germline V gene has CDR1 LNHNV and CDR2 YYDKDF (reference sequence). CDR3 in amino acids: CATSRSTRGRGFAEAFF. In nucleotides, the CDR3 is TGTGCCACCAGCAGATCAACCCGAGGACGGGGATTCGCTGAAGCTTTCTTT.

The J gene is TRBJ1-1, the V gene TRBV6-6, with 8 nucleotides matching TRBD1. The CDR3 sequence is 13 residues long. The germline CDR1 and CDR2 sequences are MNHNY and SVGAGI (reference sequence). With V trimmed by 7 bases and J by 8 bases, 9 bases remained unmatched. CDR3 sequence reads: CASTPRGPGEAFF. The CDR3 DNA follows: TGTGCCAGCACCCCCAGGGGGCCCGGGGAAGCTTTCTTT.

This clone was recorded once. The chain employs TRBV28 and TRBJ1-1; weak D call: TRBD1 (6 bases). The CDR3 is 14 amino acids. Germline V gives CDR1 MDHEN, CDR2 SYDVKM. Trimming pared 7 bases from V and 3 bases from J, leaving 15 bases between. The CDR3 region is CASTLWGRDTEAFF. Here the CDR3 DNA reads TGTGCCAGCACCCTCTGGGGGCGGGACACTGAAGCTTTCTTT.

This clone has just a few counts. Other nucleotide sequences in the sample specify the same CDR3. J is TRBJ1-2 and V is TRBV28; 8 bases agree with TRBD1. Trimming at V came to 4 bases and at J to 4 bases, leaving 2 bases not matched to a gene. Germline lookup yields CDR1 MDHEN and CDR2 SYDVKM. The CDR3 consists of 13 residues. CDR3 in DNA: TGTGCCAGCAGTTGGACAGGGAGCTATGGCTACACCTTC. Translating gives CASSWTGSYGYTF.

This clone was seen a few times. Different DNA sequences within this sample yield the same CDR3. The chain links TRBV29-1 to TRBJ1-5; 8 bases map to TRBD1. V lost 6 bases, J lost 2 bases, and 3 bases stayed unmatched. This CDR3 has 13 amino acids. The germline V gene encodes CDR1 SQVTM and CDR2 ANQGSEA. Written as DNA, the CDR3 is TGCAGCGTCGCGACAGGGGGCAATCAGCCCCAGCATTTT. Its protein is CSVATGGNQPQHF.

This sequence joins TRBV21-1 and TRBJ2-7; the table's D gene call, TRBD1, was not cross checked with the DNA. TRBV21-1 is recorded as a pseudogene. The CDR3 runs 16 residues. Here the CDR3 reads CASSTRGLTTTYEQYF. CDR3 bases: TGTGCCAGCAGCACTAGGGGGCTAACTACAACCTACGAGCAGTACTTC.

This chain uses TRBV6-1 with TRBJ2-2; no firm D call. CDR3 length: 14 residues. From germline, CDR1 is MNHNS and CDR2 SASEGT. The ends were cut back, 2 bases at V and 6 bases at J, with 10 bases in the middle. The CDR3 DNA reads TGTGCCAGCAGTGAACTGGGGATTCCCGGGGAGCTGTTTTTT. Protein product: CASSELGIPGELFF.

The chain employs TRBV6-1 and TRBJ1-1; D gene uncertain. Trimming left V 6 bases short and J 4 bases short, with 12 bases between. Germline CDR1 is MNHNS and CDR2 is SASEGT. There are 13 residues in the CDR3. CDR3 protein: CASSFPGGTEAFF. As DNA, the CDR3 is TGTGCCAGCAGCTTCCCTGGAGGCACTGAAGCTTTCTTT.

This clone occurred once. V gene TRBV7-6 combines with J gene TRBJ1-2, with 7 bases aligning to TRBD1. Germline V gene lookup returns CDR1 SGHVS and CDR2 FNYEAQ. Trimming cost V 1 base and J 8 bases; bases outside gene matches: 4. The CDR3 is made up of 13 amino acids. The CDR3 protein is CASSLGVTGGYTF. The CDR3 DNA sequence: TGTGCCAGCAGCTTAGGTGTGACAGGGGGCTACACCTTC.

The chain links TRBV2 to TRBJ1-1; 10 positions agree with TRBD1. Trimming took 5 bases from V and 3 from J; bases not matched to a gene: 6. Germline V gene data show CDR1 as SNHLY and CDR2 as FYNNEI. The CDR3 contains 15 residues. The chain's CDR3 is CASSLTGGTDTEAFF. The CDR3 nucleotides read TGTGCCAGCAGTCTGACAGGGGGCACGGACACTGAAGCTTTCTTT. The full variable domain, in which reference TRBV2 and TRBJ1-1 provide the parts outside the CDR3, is EPEVTQTPSHQVTQMGQEVILRCVPISNHLYFYWYRQILGQKVEFLVSFYNNEISEKSEIFDDQFSVERPDGSNFTLKIRSTKLEDSAMYFCASSLTGGTDTEAFFGQGTRLTVV.

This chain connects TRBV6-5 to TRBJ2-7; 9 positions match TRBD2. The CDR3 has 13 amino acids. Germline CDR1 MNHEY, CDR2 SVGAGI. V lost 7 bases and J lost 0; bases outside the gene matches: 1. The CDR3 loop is CASKREVSYEQYF. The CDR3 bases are TGTGCCAGCAAGCGGGAGGTCTCCTACGAGCAGTACTTC.

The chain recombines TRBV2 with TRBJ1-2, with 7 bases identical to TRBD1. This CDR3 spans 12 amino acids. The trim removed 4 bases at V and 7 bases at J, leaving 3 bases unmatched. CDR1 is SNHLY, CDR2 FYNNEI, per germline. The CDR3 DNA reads TGTGCCAGCAGTGGACAGGGCCGTGGCTACACCTTC. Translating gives CASSGQGRGYTF.

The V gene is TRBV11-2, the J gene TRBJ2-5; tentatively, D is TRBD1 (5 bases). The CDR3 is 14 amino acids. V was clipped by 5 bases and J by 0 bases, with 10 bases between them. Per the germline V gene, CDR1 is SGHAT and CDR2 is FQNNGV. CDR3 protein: CASSTGPHQETQYF. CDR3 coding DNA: TGTGCCAGCAGCACAGGACCCCACCAAGAGACCCAGTACTTC.

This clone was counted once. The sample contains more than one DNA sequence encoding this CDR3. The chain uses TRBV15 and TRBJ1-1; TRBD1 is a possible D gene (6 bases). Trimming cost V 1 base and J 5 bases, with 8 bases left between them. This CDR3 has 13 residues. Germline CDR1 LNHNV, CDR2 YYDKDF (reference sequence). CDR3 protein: CATSRGRGTEAFF. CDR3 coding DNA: TGTGCCACCAGCAGAGGGAGGGGGACTGAAGCTTTCTTT.

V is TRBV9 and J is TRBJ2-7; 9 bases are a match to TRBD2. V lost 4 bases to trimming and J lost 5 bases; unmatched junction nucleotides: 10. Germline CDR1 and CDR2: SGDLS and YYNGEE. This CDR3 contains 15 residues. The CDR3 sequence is CASSPSGLAFHEQYF. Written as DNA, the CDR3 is TGTGCCAGCAGCCCCAGCGGACTAGCGTTCCACGAGCAGTACTTC. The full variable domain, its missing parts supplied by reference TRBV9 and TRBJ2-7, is DSGVTQTPKHLITATGQRVTLRCSPRSGDLSVYWYQQSLDQGLQFLIQYYNGEERAKGNILERFSAQQFPDLHSELNLSSLELGDSALYFCASSPSGLAFHEQYFGPGTRLTVT.